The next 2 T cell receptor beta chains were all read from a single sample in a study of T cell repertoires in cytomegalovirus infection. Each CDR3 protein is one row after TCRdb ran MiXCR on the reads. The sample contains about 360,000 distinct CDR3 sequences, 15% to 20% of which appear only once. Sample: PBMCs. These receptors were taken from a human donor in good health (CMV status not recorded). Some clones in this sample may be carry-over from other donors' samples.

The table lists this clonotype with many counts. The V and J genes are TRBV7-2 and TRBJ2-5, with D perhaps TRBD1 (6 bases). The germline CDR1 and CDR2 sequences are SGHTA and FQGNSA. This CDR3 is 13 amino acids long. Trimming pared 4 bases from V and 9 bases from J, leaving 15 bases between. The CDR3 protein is CASSSDRLKAQYF. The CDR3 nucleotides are TGTGCCAGCAGCTCTGACAGGTTAAAGGCCCAGTACTTC.

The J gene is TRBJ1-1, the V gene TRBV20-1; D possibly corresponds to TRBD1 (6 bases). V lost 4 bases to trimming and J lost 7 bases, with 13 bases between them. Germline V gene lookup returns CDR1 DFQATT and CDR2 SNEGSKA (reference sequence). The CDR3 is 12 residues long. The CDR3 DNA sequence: TGCAGTGCTATGATACAGGGATATGAAGCTTTCTTT. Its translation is CSAMIQGYEAFF.